The 18 T cell receptor beta chains below come from one sample, sequenced in a study of patients and donors after allogeneic stem cell transplantation. In TCRdb, the RT-PCR reads were re-called with MiXCR into one record per CDR3 protein. Of approximately 140,000 distinct CDR3 sequences listed, over 30% are singletons. The sequencing sample was made of blood, either unsorted or a sorted T cell fraction (not recorded which). These receptors were taken from a human donor who was either an allogeneic HSCT recipient or a stem cell or donor lymphocyte infusion donor (not recorded which). It is not recorded whose cells these are; they may come from a transplant donor.

This CDR3 is CASSLGTGKIDEAFF. In DNA form, the CDR3 reads TGCGCCAGCAGCTTGGGGACAGGGAAGATAGATGAAGCTTTCTTT. V gene TRBV5-1 combines with J gene TRBJ1-1, with TRBD1 matching 8 bases. Trimming cost V 0 bases and J 7 bases; bases outside gene matches: 8. The CDR3 totals 15 residues. Germline V gene sequence: CDR1 SGHRS, CDR2 YFSETQ.

The CDR3 spells CASSPGLGSETQYF. The CDR3 bases are TGTGCCAGCTCCCCGGGCCTGGGCTCAGAGACCCAGTACTTC. V and J are TRBV7-3 and TRBJ2-5; unclear D gene. The ends were cut back, 8 bases at V and 4 bases at J, with 17 bases in the middle. This CDR3 has 14 residues. Germline lookup yields CDR1 SGHTA and CDR2 FQGTGA.

This clonotype was counted a few times. This chain uses TRBV27 with TRBJ1-1; D might be TRBD1 (6 bases). This CDR3 has 14 amino acids. CDR1 MNHEY and CDR2 SMNVEV come from the germline V gene (reference sequence). Deletions cut 4 bases from V and 4 bases from J, with 13 bases between. The CDR3 region is CASSYQGLSTEAFF. CDR3 coding DNA: TGTGCCAGCAGTTATCAGGGGTTGAGCACTGAAGCTTTCTTT.

This chain uses TRBV6-5 with TRBJ1-4; TRBD1 matches 7 bases. In germline, CDR1 is MNHEY, CDR2 SVGAGI. Trimming removed 2 bases from V and 0 bases from J; junction bases left unmatched: 6. The CDR3 spans 17 residues. CDR3 in amino acids: CASSYGTVGPTNEKLFF. CDR3 bases: TGTGCCAGCAGTTACGGGACAGTCGGTCCAACTAATGAAAAACTGTTTTTT.

The V gene is TRBV4-3, the J gene TRBJ1-5; 8 bases line up with TRBD1. Germline CDR1 reads LGHNA; CDR2 reads YSLEER. J gave up 6 bases and V 3 bases, and 7 bases lay outside the gene matches. This CDR3 is built from 15 residues. The CDR3: CASSQDRDRRQPQHF. The CDR3 coding sequence is TGCGCCAGCAGCCAGGACCGGGACAGGCGTCAGCCCCAGCATTTT.

This clonotype was counted between two and nine times. V gene TRBV27 combines with J gene TRBJ2-7; no definite D call. Germline assignment: CDR1 MNHEY and CDR2 SMNVEV (reference sequence). The CDR3 runs to 11 residues. V was shortened by 6 bases and J by 6 bases, with 9 bases between the two germline ends. CDR3 nucleotide sequence: TGTGCCAGCAGGGCAGGAGCCGAGCAGTACTTC. This codes for CASRAGAEQYF.

V and J are TRBV7-6 and TRBJ2-2; D remains unclear. Germline CDR1 SGHVS, CDR2 FNYEAQ. The ends were cut back, 3 bases at V and 1 base at J, with 9 bases in the middle. The CDR3 has 15 residues. The CDR3 region is CASSLQLMNTGELFF. The CDR3 DNA sequence: TGTGCCAGCAGCTTGCAACTAATGAACACCGGGGAGCTGTTTTTT.

This clonotype was recorded a few times. The chain employs TRBV7-2 and TRBJ1-5; D possibly corresponds to TRBD1 (6 bases). The CDR3 runs 16 residues. CDR1 and CDR2 (germline): SGHTA, FQGNSA. V shed 5 bases and J shed 0 bases, with 14 bases lying between them. CDR3 nucleotides: TGTGCCAGCAGCCCTGGGACACCAGATAGCAATCAGCCCCAGCATTTT. Translated, it gives CASSPGTPDSNQPQHF.

This clonotype was counted only a few times. The chain is built from TRBV10-3 and TRBJ2-1; D may be TRBD2 (6 bases). Germline CDR1 is ENHRY and CDR2 is SYGVKD. Trimming cost V 3 bases and J 10 bases, with 16 bases left between them. The CDR3 loop spans 14 amino acids. The CDR3 DNA is TGTGCCATCAGTGATCGGGACTCCCTCGCGGAGCAGTTCTTC. Its translation is CAISDRDSLAEQFF.

Only a few counts were recorded for this clonotype. The chain couples TRBV29-1 to TRBJ2-5, with D unresolved. The V end was cut by 5 bases, the J end by 5 bases, with 3 bases between. The CDR3 extends over 9 amino acids. CDR1 is SQVTM, CDR2 ANQGSEA, per germline. The chain's CDR3 is CSVRETQYF. The CDR3 bases are TGCAGCGTTCGGGAGACCCAGTACTTC.

This clonotype was found a few times. The V gene is TRBV6-2 or TRBV6-3, the J gene TRBJ2-1; TRBD1 matches at 7 bases. This CDR3 has 16 residues. V was pared by 6 bases and J by 1 base, with 9 bases of the junction left unmatched. CDR1 is MNHEY, CDR2 SVGEGT, per germline. This CDR3 reads CASSRTGPFSYNEQFF. CDR3 bases: TGTGCCAGCAGCCGGACAGGTCCCTTTTCCTACAATGAGCAGTTCTTC.

The chain carries TRBV3-1 and TRBJ1-1; the match to TRBD1 covers 7 bases. The germline gives CDR1 LGHDT, CDR2 YNNKEL (reference sequence). Trimming cost V 4 bases and J 5 bases; bases outside gene matches: 10. The CDR3 is 15 residues long. The CDR3 DNA sequence: TGTGCCAGCAGCCCAACTAGACAGGGAGGAACTGAAGCTTTCTTT. Translation: CASSPTRQGGTEAFF. Together with reference TRBV3-1 and TRBJ1-1, the CDR3 gives the full variable domain: DTAVSQTPKYLVTQMGNDKSIKCEQNLGHDTMYWYKQDSKKFLKIMFSYNNKELIINETVPNRFSPKSPDKAHLNLHINSLELGDSAVYFCASSPTRQGGTEAFFGQGTRLTVV.

This clonotype occurred once. V and J are TRBV28 and TRBJ1-6; weak D call: TRBD1 (5 bases). CDR3 length: 16 residues. The V gene lost 6 bases and the J gene lost 1 base, with 13 bases spanning the gap. From germline, CDR1 is MDHEN and CDR2 SYDVKM. In nucleotides, the CDR3 is TGTGCCAGCAGCTCGAATGGGGGGTCCTATAATTCACCCCTCCACTTT. Amino acid sequence: CASSSNGGSYNSPLHF.

The chain couples TRBV3-1 to TRBJ2-2; 9 bases map to TRBD1. V lost 8 bases to trimming and J lost 5 bases; unmatched junction nucleotides: 0. There are 12 residues in the CDR3. In germline, CDR1 is LGHDT, CDR2 YNNKEL (reference sequence). For the CDR3, the DNA is TGTGCCAGCGGACAGGGGACCGGGGAGCTGTTTTTT. Its translation: CASGQGTGELFF. Supplemented by reference TRBV3-1 and TRBJ2-2, the full variable domain reads DTAVSQTPKYLVTQMGNDKSIKCEQNLGHDTMYWYKQDSKKFLKIMFSYNNKELIINETVPNRFSPKSPDKAHLNLHINSLELGDSAVYFCASGQGTGELFFGEGSRLTVL.

The V call is TRBV5-1, the J call TRBJ2-3; 7 positions match TRBD1. Germline assignment: CDR1 SGHRS and CDR2 YFSETQ. V gave up 1 base and J gave up 0 bases; unmatched junction bases: 5. The CDR3 has 16 residues. The CDR3 DNA is TGCGCCAGCAGCTTGCGACAGGGAAGAAGCACAGATACGCAGTATTTT. Its protein is CASSLRQGRSTDTQYF.

The chain has TRBV6-2 or TRBV6-3 and TRBJ1-5, with TRBD1 matching 9 bases. Trimming removed 6 bases from V and 4 bases from J; junction bases left unmatched: 4. The CDR3 extends over 14 amino acids. Germline V CDR1 and CDR2: MNHEY, SVGEGT. For the CDR3, the DNA is TGTGCCAGCAGCCGGACAGGGGTAAATCAGCCCCAGCATTTT. It specifies CASSRTGVNQPQHF.

The chain couples TRBV12-3 or TRBV12-4 to TRBJ1-1; D is unclear. The CDR3 is made up of 14 amino acids. Between the trimmed V and J ends, which lost 3 bases and 1 base, there was a span of 9 bases. In DNA form, the CDR3 reads TGTGCCAGCAGTTTCGACGGATCGAACACTGAAGCTTTCTTT. Its translation is CASSFDGSNTEAFF.

This clonotype was counted many times. The rearrangement links TRBV7-8 to TRBJ1-1; TRBD1 might be the D (5 bases). Trimming removed 1 base at V and 4 bases at J, with 10 bases between. Germline V gene lookup returns CDR1 SGHVS and CDR2 FQNEAQ. The CDR3 contains 14 residues. CDR3 sequence reads: CASSLVGGATEAFF. CDR3 sequence (DNA): TGTGCCAGCAGCTTAGTTGGGGGTGCCACTGAAGCTTTCTTT.